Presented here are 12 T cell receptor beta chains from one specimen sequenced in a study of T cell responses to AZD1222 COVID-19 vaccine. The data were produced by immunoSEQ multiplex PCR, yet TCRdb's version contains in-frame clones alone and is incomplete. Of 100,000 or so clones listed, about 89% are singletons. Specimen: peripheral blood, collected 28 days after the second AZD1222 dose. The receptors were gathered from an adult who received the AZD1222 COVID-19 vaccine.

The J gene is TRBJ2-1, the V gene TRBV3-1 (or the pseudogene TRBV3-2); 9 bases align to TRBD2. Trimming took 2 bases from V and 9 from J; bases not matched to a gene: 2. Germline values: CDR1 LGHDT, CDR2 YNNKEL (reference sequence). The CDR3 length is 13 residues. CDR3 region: CASSQPSGAEQFF. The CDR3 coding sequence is TGTGCCAGCAGCCAACCTAGCGGGGCTGAGCAGTTCTTC.

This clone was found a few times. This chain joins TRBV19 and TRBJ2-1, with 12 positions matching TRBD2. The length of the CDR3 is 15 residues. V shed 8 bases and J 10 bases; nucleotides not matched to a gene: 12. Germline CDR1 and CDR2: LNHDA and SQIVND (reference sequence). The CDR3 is CASADSSGRAGEQFF. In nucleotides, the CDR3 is TGTGCCAGTGCCGACTCTAGCGGGAGGGCAGGGGAGCAGTTCTTC.

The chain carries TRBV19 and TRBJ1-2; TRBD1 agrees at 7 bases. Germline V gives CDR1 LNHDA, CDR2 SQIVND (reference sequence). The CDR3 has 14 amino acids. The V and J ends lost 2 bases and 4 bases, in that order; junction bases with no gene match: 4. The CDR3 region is CASSITGVGYGYTF. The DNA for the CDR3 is TGTGCCAGTAGTATAACAGGGGTTGGCTATGGCTACACCTTC. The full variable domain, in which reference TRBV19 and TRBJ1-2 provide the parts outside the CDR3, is DGGITQSPKYLFRKEGQNVTLSCEQNLNHDAMYWYRQDPGQGLRLIYYSQIVNDFQKGDIAEGYSVSREKKESFPLTVTSAQKNPTAFYLCASSITGVGYGYTFGSGTRLTVV.

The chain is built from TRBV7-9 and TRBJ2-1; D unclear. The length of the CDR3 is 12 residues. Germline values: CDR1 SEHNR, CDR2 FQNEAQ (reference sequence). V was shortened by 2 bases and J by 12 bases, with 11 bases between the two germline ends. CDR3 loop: CASSLNLAWQFF. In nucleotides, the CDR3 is TGTGCCAGCAGCTTAAATCTCGCTTGGCAGTTCTTC.

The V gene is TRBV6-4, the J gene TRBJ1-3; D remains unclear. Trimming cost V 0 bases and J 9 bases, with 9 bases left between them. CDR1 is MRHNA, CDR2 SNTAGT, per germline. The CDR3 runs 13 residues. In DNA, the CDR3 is TGTGCCAGCAGTGACTCGCCTTTTTCCACCATATATTTT. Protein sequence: CASSDSPFSTIYF.

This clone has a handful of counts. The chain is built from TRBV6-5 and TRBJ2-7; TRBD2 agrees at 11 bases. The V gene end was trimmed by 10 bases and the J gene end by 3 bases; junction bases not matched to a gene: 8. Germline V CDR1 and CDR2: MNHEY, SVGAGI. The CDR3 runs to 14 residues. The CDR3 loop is CATVSGGAFYEQYF. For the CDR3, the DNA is TGTGCCACAGTTAGCGGGGGGGCCTTCTACGAGCAGTACTTC.

In DNA, the CDR3 is TGTGCCAGCAGATTAAAAGGGGACAATGAGCAGTTCTTC. This translates into CASRLKGDNEQFF. The V call is TRBV13, the J call TRBJ2-1; D is possibly TRBD1 (5 bases). The CDR3 has 13 amino acids. The germline gives CDR1 PRHDT, CDR2 FYEKMQ (reference sequence). V was pared by 6 bases and J by 5 bases, with 11 bases between.

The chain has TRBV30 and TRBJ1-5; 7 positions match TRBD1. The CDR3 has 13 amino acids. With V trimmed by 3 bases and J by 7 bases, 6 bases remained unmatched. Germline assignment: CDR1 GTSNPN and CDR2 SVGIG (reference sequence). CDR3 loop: CAWRSRGEQPQHF. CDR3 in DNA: TGTGCCTGGAGAAGCAGGGGGGAACAGCCCCAGCATTTT.

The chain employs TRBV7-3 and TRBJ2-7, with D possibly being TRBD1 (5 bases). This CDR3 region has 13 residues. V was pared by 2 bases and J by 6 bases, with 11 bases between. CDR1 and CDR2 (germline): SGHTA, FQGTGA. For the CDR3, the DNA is TGTGCCAGCAGCTTAGAGATAGGGGTCGAGCAGTACTTC. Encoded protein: CASSLEIGVEQYF.

The CDR3, as DNA: TGTGCCACCAGTGAGAATGAAAAACTGTTTTTT. It yields the protein CATSENEKLFF. The rearrangement uses TRBV24-1 and TRBJ1-4; no clear D gene. The CDR3 sequence is 11 residues long. The germline gives CDR1 KGHDR, CDR2 SFDVKD. Deletions cut 4 bases from V and 5 bases from J, with 1 base between.

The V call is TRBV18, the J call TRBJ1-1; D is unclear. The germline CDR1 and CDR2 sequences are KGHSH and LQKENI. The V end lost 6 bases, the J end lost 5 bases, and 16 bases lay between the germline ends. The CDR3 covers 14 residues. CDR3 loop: CASSALGVGTEAFF. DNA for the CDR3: TGTGCCAGCTCGGCTCTGGGAGTAGGGACTGAAGCTTTCTTT.

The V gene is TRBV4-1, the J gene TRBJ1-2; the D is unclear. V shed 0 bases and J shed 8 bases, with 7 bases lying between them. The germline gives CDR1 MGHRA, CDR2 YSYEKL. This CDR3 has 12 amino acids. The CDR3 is CASSQERYGYTF. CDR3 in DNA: TGCGCCAGCAGCCAAGAAAGGTACGGCTACACCTTC.